Sequencing of this T cell receptor (beta chain) was carried out in a study of technical replicates of blood from four donors. The CDR3 is 17 amino acids. V was pared by 0 bases and J by 7 bases, with 16 bases between. From germline, CDR1 is MGHRA and CDR2 YSYEKL. Measured with immunoSEQ multiplex PCR; TCRdb has only the in-frame clones, and not every one. The sample has approximately 100,000 clones; about 94% are singletons. This chain links TRBV4-1 with TRBJ1-6; D is possibly TRBD1 (5 bases). This TCR derives from a human donor in good health. Sequenced sample: T cells isolated from PBMCs. CDR3 nucleotides: TGCGCCAGCAGCCAAGATCTTTTTAGGGGAAAAAATTCACCCCTCCACTTT. As protein: CASSQDLFRGKNSPLHF.